Listed here is a single T cell receptor beta chain. What it binds is not known. This entry comes from a study of shared clonotypes between healthy human individuals. Study-level background: Three CD4 naive, three CD4 memory, two CD8 naive and one CD8 memory plate were used per donor.

Terminally differentiated effector memory CD45RA+ cells were excluded by CCR7 positive selection of CD45RO-negative cells. Only Caucasian adults living in Nashville, Tennessee made up the donor group. TCRdb's table, derived via immunoSEQ multiplex PCR, lists solely in-frame clones and lacks some. The table records about 2 million clones, about 95% of them present only once. V lost 10 bases and J 8 bases, leaving 20 bases between the germline ends. The germline V gene encodes CDR1 LNHDA and CDR2 SQIVND (reference sequence). The CDR3 is 13 residues long. Findings and limits, study-wide: Despite large depth, sorted-subset datasets appeared incompletely sequenced. Shared across a few donors were 4% to 6% of the naive CD4 clonotypes.

Sequenced sample: naive CD8+ T cells sorted from blood. The chain combines TRBV19 with TRBJ1-2, with D unresolved. The TCR originated in a man aged 18-30 years in good health. Here the CDR3 reads CATFNAGYQGYTF. CDR3 sequence (DNA): TGTGCCACCTTTAATGCGGGATATCAAGGCTACACCTTC. Full variable domain (outside the CDR3, taken from reference TRBV19 and TRBJ1-2): DGGITQSPKYLFRKEGQNVTLSCEQNLNHDAMYWYRQDPGQGLRLIYYSQIVNDFQKGDIAEGYSVSREKKESFPLTVTSAQKNPTAFYLCATFNAGYQGYTFGSGTRLTVV.